These T cell receptor beta chains were read from a single sample in a study of T cell responses to AZD1222 COVID-19 vaccine. Some clones are missing from TCRdb's copy, which holds only in-frame ones; the method was immunoSEQ multiplex PCR. The repertoire holds about 97,000 clones, with more than 70% as singletons. The material was peripheral blood, obtained 28 days after the second AZD1222 dose. The receptors shown here come from an adult who received the AZD1222 COVID-19 vaccine. CDR3s include the opening cysteine and the closing phenylalanine or tryptophan. The order of the fields is clone size, V gene, D gene, J gene, CDR3 DNA, CDR3 protein. The D gene is left open where the match is weak. Clone size appears in some rows only: once, few, many, or a class for an expanded clone.

>-|TRBV5-4|-|TRBJ1-1
TGTGCCAGCAGCTTGGGAGGCCAGCCGATGAACACTGAAGCTTTCTTT
CASSLGGQPMNTEAFF
>-|TRBV3-1/TRBV3-2|-|TRBJ1-2
TGTGCCAGCAGCCTCATCGGGGATGGCTACACCTTC
CASSLIGDGYTF
>-|TRBV5-8|-|TRBJ1-1
TGTGCCAGCAGCTTGGTGGCAGCCAACACTGAAGCTTTCTTT
CASSLVAANTEAFF
>-|TRBV19|TRBD1|TRBJ2-5
TGTGCCAGTAGTAAACCGGGACAGGGGTATCAGGTCCAAGAGACCCAGTACTTC
CASSKPGQGYQVQETQYF
>-|TRBV3-1/TRBV3-2|-|TRBJ1-4
TGTGCCAGCAGCCCAGACGTCGGGGAACTGTTTTTT
CASSPDVGELFF
>-|TRBV4-3|TRBD1|TRBJ1-2
TGCGCCAGCAGCCAAGATGCCGCGGGACAGGGGAACTATGGCTACACCTTC
CASSQDAAGQGNYGYTF
>-|TRBV9|-|TRBJ2-1
TGTGCCAGCAGCGTAGATCTCGGGAGCTCCTACAATGAGCAGTTCTTC
CASSVDLGSSYNEQFF
>-|TRBV19|-|TRBJ2-5
TGTGCCAGTAGTACCCACGCCCGGGAGTACCAAGAGACCCAGTACTTC
CASSTHAREYQETQYF
>-|TRBV24-1|TRBD1|TRBJ1-5
TGTGCCACCAGTGACGCCAGGGGGGTCAATCAGCCCCAGCATTTT
CATSDARGVNQPQHF
>-|TRBV7-9|TRBD2|TRBJ2-1
TGTGCCAGCAGCTTAGGTGGCGGGAGGGCCGTCAATGAGCAGTTCTTC
CASSLGGGRAVNEQFF
>-|TRBV28|-|TRBJ2-1
TGTGCCAGCAGTTTGGATACCGGCGGGTTGAGGTATGAGCAGTTCTTC
CASSLDTGGLRYEQFF
>-|TRBV7-9|TRBD2|TRBJ2-5
TGTGCCAGCAGCTTGGCCAGCGGGGGGGTTGAGACCCAGTACTTC
CASSLASGGVETQYF
>-|TRBV27|TRBD1|TRBJ1-1
TGTGCCAGCAGTCCCAGGGGGACCCCGGGGGCTGAAGCTTTCTTT
CASSPRGTPGAEAFF
>-|TRBV19|TRBD1|TRBJ1-5
TGTGCCAGTAGTTCGTCAAGGACAGGTTTCAATCAGCCCCAGCATTTT
CASSSSRTGFNQPQHF
>-|TRBV10-2|-|TRBJ1-3
TGCGCCAGTTCCCGACAGGCTGGAAACACCATATATTTT
CASSRQAGNTIYF
>-|TRBV7-2|-|TRBJ1-5
TGTGCCCGGGGGAGGAATGGGGCGGGCAATCAGCCCCAGCATTTT
CARGRNGAGNQPQHF
>once|TRBV11-2|-|TRBJ2-2
TGTGCCAGCAGCTTACTACTCAGGGGTGCGTGGAGCACCGGGGAGCTGTTTTTT
CASSLLLRGAWSTGELFF
>-|TRBV4-1|-|TRBJ1-2
TGCGCCAGCAGCCATCTAACAGGGTACAATGGCTACACCTTC
CASSHLTGYNGYTF
>-|TRBV5-4|-|TRBJ2-7
TGTGCCAGCAGTCCCGGGGGCCTCGGTCACTACGAGCAGTACTTC
CASSPGGLGHYEQYF
>-|TRBV25-1|TRBD2|TRBJ2-5
TGTGCCAGCAGTGTCGCGGGCGGGGGCCAAGAGACCCAGTACTTC
CASSVAGGGQETQYF
>-|TRBV10-3|TRBD1|TRBJ2-5
TGTGCCATCAGTGAGTCGGACAGGGGGCGGGAGACCCAGTACTTC
CAISESDRGRETQYF
>-|TRBV30|-|TRBJ1-2
TGTGCCTTTAGTTGGGGGGACAACCCGTTGGGCTACACCTTC
CAFSWGDNPLGYTF
>-|TRBV4-1|-|TRBJ1-2
TGCGCCAGCAGCCCCGGGACCGGCTACACCTTC
CASSPGTGYTF
>-|TRBV10-3|TRBD2|TRBJ2-1
TGTGCCATCAGTGAGCAAGTAGCGGGAGCGGATGAGCAGTTCTTC
CAISEQVAGADEQFF
>few|TRBV11-2|TRBD2|TRBJ2-5
TGTGCCAGCAGCTCCCTAGGAGCGGGGGGGTTTGAGACCCAGTACTTC
CASSSLGAGGFETQYF
>-|TRBV15|-|TRBJ2-3
TGTGCCACCAGCAGAGCCACAGATACGCAGTATTTT
CATSRATDTQYF
>-|TRBV6-2/TRBV6-3|TRBD2|TRBJ2-7
TGTGCCAGCAACCCAAGGCCGGACGGGAGGAGCTCCTACGAGCAGTACTTC
CASNPRPDGRSSYEQYF
>-|TRBV6-6|-|TRBJ1-5
TGTGCCAGCAGTTACTTACAGGGAAATCAGCCCCAGCATTTT
CASSYLQGNQPQHF
>-|TRBV19|-|TRBJ2-5
TGTGCCAGTAGTATAGGAGGGGTCCAAGAGACCCAGTACTTC
CASSIGGVQETQYF
>few|TRBV30|TRBD2|TRBJ2-7
TGTGCCTGGACGGGAGGGTACGAGCAGTACTTC
CAWTGGYEQYF
>-|TRBV6-5|-|TRBJ1-3
TGTGCCAGCAGTTACAGGGAATCGACTGGAAACACCATATATTTT
CASSYRESTGNTIYF
>-|TRBV19|-|TRBJ2-5
TGTGCCAGTAGTACGGTTTCTGGACTCCAGTACCAAGAGACCCAGTACTTC
CASSTVSGLQYQETQYF
>once|TRBV7-2|-|TRBJ2-7
TGTGCCAGCAGCTCGAGGTCCCTCTCCTACGAGCAGTACTTC
CASSSRSLSYEQYF